A single sample is the source of the 2 T cell receptor beta chains below, sequenced in a study of shared clonotypes between healthy human individuals. Terminally differentiated effector memory CD45RA+ cells were excluded from the naive CD8 cells, which were CD45RO-negative and positively selected for CCR7. Profiling relied on immunoSEQ multiplex PCR, and the TCRdb table lists in-frame clones only, not all of them. The table has about 680,000 clones, about 90% seen once. Sequencing was done on a sample of naive CD8+ T cells sorted from blood. These receptors were taken from a man younger than 40 in good health.

The rearrangement uses TRBV7-9 and TRBJ1-5; 11 bases match TRBD1. Germline values: CDR1 SEHNR, CDR2 FQNEAQ (reference sequence). V gave up 2 bases and J gave up 2 bases; unmatched junction bases: 5. The CDR3 totals 17 residues. The CDR3 DNA follows: TGTGCCAGCAGCTTATGGACAGGGGGCAGGGGCAATCAGCCCCAGCATTTT. It codes for CASSLWTGGRGNQPQHF.

The rearrangement links TRBV27 to TRBJ2-7, with D perhaps matching TRBD1 (5 bases). Trimming removed 6 bases from V and 4 bases from J, with 13 bases in between. The CDR3 consists of 13 residues. Germline V gene sequence: CDR1 MNHEY, CDR2 SMNVEV (reference sequence). CDR3 bases: TGTGCCAGCAGCACCGACAGAAAGTACGAGCAGTACTTC. Encoded protein: CASSTDRKYEQYF.